The rows below give T cell receptor beta chains drawn from one sample of a study of neurological immune-mediated disorders. TCRdb reanalysed the 5' RACE reads using MiXCR and keeps one entry per CDR3 protein. This table has roughly 25,000 distinct CDR3 sequences, 13% appearing once. Sequencing input: CD4+ T cells from blood. Source of these receptors: a female donor with HTLV-1-associated myelopathy (HAM/TSP). The CDR3 runs from the conserved cysteine through the conserved F or W. The D gene is left open where the match is weak. Some rows have no size entry. The others give once, few or many, or a class for an expanded clone.

clone_size j_call d_call v_call cdr3_nt cdr3_aa
medium-sized TRBJ1-6 TRBD1 TRBV29-1 TGCAGCGTTCAACAGGGGCGGGATTCACCCCTCCACTTT CSVQQGRDSPLHF
many TRBJ2-3 TRBD2 TRBV20-1 TGCAGTGCTGCCAGCGGGGGGGGACGGGATACGCAGTATTTT CSAASGGGRDTQYF
medium-sized TRBJ2-5 . TRBV7-9 TGTGCCAGCAGCCGACCACAAGAGACCCAGTACTTC CASSRPQETQYF
many TRBJ2-5 . TRBV5-1 TGCGCCAGCAGCCTACAAGACCAAGAGACCCAGTACTTC CASSLQDQETQYF
. TRBJ2-7 . TRBV4-1 TGCGCCATCAGCCAAGAGGTAGTCATGGACGAGCAGTACTTC CAISQEVVMDEQYF
many TRBJ2-3 . TRBV9 TGTGCCAGCAGCGTAGGAGACAGGGACTACACAGATACGCAGTATTTT CASSVGDRDYTDTQYF
many TRBJ2-1 . TRBV20-1 TGCAGTGCTAGAGTTCAGCTGGGCGCGAACTACAATGAGCAGTTCTTC CSARVQLGANYNEQFF
many TRBJ1-1 . TRBV20-1 TGCAGTGCTGAGGCCTTTATGTCGGACACTGAAGCTTTCTTT CSAEAFMSDTEAFF
many TRBJ1-1 . TRBV27 TGTGCCAGCAGTCCCGAGACAGAGAACACTGAAGCTTTCTTT CASSPETENTEAFF
many TRBJ2-3 . TRBV6-6 TGTGCCAGCAGTTACCCTACCCAGCTCTTTGGCACAGATACGCAGTATTTT CASSYPTQLFGTDTQYF
many TRBJ2-5 . TRBV6-5 TGTGCCAGCAGTTACTCCAGTGGGCAGTGGGAGACCCAGTACTTC CASSYSSGQWETQYF
. TRBJ2-2 TRBD2 TRBV2 TGTGCCAGCAGTGAATCTAGCGGGAGGGCCAACGCCGGGGAGCTGTTTTTT CASSESSGRANAGELFF
. TRBJ2-3 . TRBV4-1 TGCGCCAGCAGCCAAGATCGTAGCACAGATACGCAGTATTTT CASSQDRSTDTQYF
many TRBJ2-1 TRBD2 TRBV4-2 TGTGCCAGCAGCCAAGAGGCTAGCGGTGGAAATGAGCAGTTCTTC CASSQEASGGNEQFF
many TRBJ1-4 . TRBV29-1 TGCAGCGTTGTTTTAGACGCAACTAATGAAAAACTGTTTTTT CSVVLDATNEKLFF
many TRBJ1-2 . TRBV4-1 TGCGCCAGCAGCCTTCAACGTACGGGCTATGGCTACACCTTC CASSLQRTGYGYTF
medium-sized TRBJ2-3 TRBD2 TRBV20-1 TGCAGTGGACAAACGGGACTAGTCAGAGATACGCAGTATTTT CSGQTGLVRDTQYF
medium-sized TRBJ1-5 . TRBV10-3 TGTGCCATCAGCGGGGGACGACAGGTCCCCCAGCATTTT CAISGGRQVPQHF
many TRBJ2-3 TRBD2 TRBV10-3 TGTGCCATCTTGGGTAGCGGGGGAGGCACAGATACGCAGTATTTT CAILGSGGGTDTQYF
many TRBJ2-7 . TRBV11-2 TGTGCCAGCAGCTTTTCAGAAGGGGGCGAGCAGTACTTC CASSFSEGGEQYF
many TRBJ1-5 . TRBV20-1 TGCAGTGCTAGAATACAGGGACATAGCAATCAGCCCCAGCATTTT CSARIQGHSNQPQHF
many TRBJ2-2 . TRBV29-1 TGCAGCGTTCAGGGTTACGGGGAGCTGTTTTTT CSVQGYGELFF
. TRBJ1-6 . TRBV5-1 TGCGCCAGCAGCTTGGCCGGGGCGATTAGCTCCTATAATTCACCCCTCCACTTT CASSLAGAISSYNSPLHF